This entry lists 14 T cell receptor beta chains sequenced from one sample in a study of T cells in Graves' hyperthyroidism and ophthalmopathy. TCR beta CDR3 sequences were amplified from RNA transcripts. HTBI primers were employed in a first-round RT-PCR of the TCR CDR3. TCRdb re-called the multiplex PCR reads with MiXCR, one entry per CDR3 protein. The data show hundreds of thousands of distinct CDR3 sequences, about 20% seen once. The material sequenced was blood. The receptors come from a man aged 25 to 45 with Graves' ophthalmopathy.

The chain uses TRBV7-8 and TRBJ1-2; D is unresolved. Per the germline V gene, CDR1 is SGHVS and CDR2 is FQNEAQ. V was clipped by 3 bases and J by 5 bases, with 16 bases between them. The CDR3 has 15 residues. The chain's CDR3 is CASSFSTPAGYGYTF. In DNA form, the CDR3 reads TGTGCCAGCAGCTTTAGCACCCCCGCTGGGTATGGCTACACCTTC. Using reference TRBV7-8 and TRBJ1-2 for the parts outside the CDR3, the full variable domain is GAGVSQSPRYKVAKRGQDVALRCDPISGHVSLFWYQQALGQGPEFLTYFQNEAQLDKSGLPSDRFFAERPEGSVSTLKIQRTQQEDSAVYLCASSFSTPAGYGYTFGSGTRLTVV.

This clonotype was observed a handful of times. The V and J genes are TRBV20-1 and TRBJ1-2; D is unclear. The CDR3 length is 12 residues. Germline V gene data show CDR1 as DFQATT and CDR2 as SNEGSKA (reference sequence). Trimming left V 4 bases short and J 1 base short, with 7 bases between. The CDR3 sequence is CSANGDNYGYTF. The CDR3 DNA is TGCAGTGCTAACGGGGATAACTATGGCTACACCTTC.

This clonotype was detected ten times or more. The genes are TRBV2 and TRBJ2-7; maybe TRBD1 (6 bases). V was shortened by 8 bases and J by 2 bases, with 16 bases between the two germline ends. There are 14 residues in the CDR3. Looked up from germline, CDR1 is SNHLY and CDR2 is FYNNEI. The CDR3 region has the DNA TGTGCCAGCGGAAGGACAGAGGGGGCCTACGAGCAGTACTTC. Its translation is CASGRTEGAYEQYF.

CDR3 sequence (DNA): TGTGCCAGCAGCACAGGACTAGCGGGAGTCGAGCAGTACTTC. Translated, it gives CASSTGLAGVEQYF. The chain recombines TRBV16 with TRBJ2-7; the match to TRBD2 covers 13 bases. Germline V gene sequence: CDR1 KGHSY, CDR2 FQNENV. V lost 5 bases to trimming and J lost 6 bases; unmatched junction nucleotides: 4. This CDR3 has 14 residues. The whole variable domain, remainder taken from reference TRBV16 and TRBJ2-7, is GEEVAQTPKHLVRGEGQKAKLYCAPIKGHSYVFWYQQVLKNEFKFLISFQNENVFDETGMPKERFSAKCLPNSPCSLEIQATKLEDSAVYFCASSTGLAGVEQYFGPGTRLTVT.

This sequence joins TRBV5-1 and TRBJ2-1, with no clear D. CDR3 length equals 14 residues. V dropped 0 bases and J dropped 9 bases, with 13 bases sitting between them. Germline assignment: CDR1 SGHRS and CDR2 YFSETQ. CDR3 amino acids: CASSLAVPSTEQFF. CDR3 coding DNA: TGCGCCAGCAGCTTGGCGGTCCCCAGCACTGAGCAGTTCTTC.

This clonotype was detected a few times. The J gene is TRBJ2-5, the V gene TRBV5-1; D is perhaps TRBD2 (5 bases). Trimming pared 1 base from V and 5 bases from J, leaving 9 bases between. Germline V gives CDR1 SGHRS, CDR2 YFSETQ. The CDR3 totals 13 residues. The CDR3 loop reads CASSLSTGETQYF. The CDR3 nucleotides are TGCGCCAGCAGCTTGTCTACGGGGGAGACCCAGTACTTC.

In this sample, this clonotype turned up a few times. The CDR3 region is CASSLSGFTDTQYF. The CDR3 region has the DNA TGTGCCAGCAGCTTGAGCGGATTTACAGATACGCAGTATTTT. The chain has TRBV7-2 and TRBJ2-3; perhaps TRBD2 as D (5 bases). This CDR3 is built from 14 residues. Germline CDR1 SGHTA, CDR2 FQGNSA. Trimming pared 3 bases from V and 3 bases from J, leaving 10 bases between.

The chain employs TRBV29-1 and TRBJ2-7, with D possibly being TRBD1 (6 bases). Trimming removed 2 bases at V and 3 bases at J, with 17 bases between. CDR1 is SQVTM, CDR2 ANQGSEA, per germline. This CDR3 contains 15 residues. CDR3 protein: CSVERRRGSNYEQYF. The CDR3 DNA sequence: TGCAGCGTTGAACGTCGCAGGGGCTCGAACTACGAGCAGTACTTC.

At least ten counts were recorded for this clonotype. The V gene is TRBV3-1, the J gene TRBJ2-7; 7 bases are shared with TRBD1. This CDR3 spans 12 amino acids. Losses at the gene ends were 5 bases for V and 11 bases for J; bases not matched to a gene: 9. From germline, CDR1 is LGHDT and CDR2 YNNKEL (reference sequence). CDR3 residues: CASSEGGGQEYF. The CDR3 DNA reads TGTGCCAGCAGCGAAGGAGGAGGACAGGAGTACTTC.

Points on this clonotype: The conserved closing phenylalanine or tryptophan is absent in this CDR3, likely reflecting a read error. The chain carries TRBV20-1 and TRBJ2-5; 7 bases agree with TRBD2. This CDR3 region has 17 residues. The germline V gene encodes CDR1 DFQATT and CDR2 SNEGSKA (reference sequence). After removal of 5 bases from V and 2 bases from J, the junction contained 17 bases not matched to a gene. The CDR3 here is CSARPLGPSGDQETQYL. The DNA for the CDR3 is TGCAGTGCTCGCCCACTAGGCCCTAGCGGAGATCAAGAGACCCAGTACTTA.

This clonotype was seen many times. This chain uses TRBV11-2 with TRBJ2-5, with D possibly matching TRBD1 (5 bases). This CDR3 is built from 15 residues. Trimming stripped 5 bases from V and 1 base from J, with 14 bases between. The germline V gene encodes CDR1 SGHAT and CDR2 FQNNGV. CDR3 sequence: CASSPAPRGQETQYF. As DNA, the CDR3 is TGTGCCAGCAGCCCGGCCCCTAGGGGCCAAGAGACCCAGTACTTC.

This clonotype was observed a few times. V usage is TRBV5-1 and J usage is TRBJ2-7; D gene ambiguous. Germline V gene data show CDR1 as SGHRS and CDR2 as YFSETQ. With 0 bases removed from V and 1 base from J, the gap between germline ends came to 8 bases. The CDR3 spans 14 residues. The CDR3: CASSLELLSYEQYF. The CDR3 coding sequence is TGCGCCAGCAGCTTGGAATTGTTATCCTACGAGCAGTACTTC.

This clonotype occurred a few times. The chain carries TRBV20-1 and TRBJ1-1, with D possibly being TRBD1 (6 bases). V lost 6 bases and J 3 bases, leaving 8 bases between the germline ends. The CDR3 has 11 amino acids. Germline V gives CDR1 DFQATT, CDR2 SNEGSKA (reference sequence). CDR3 region: CSARQDTEAFF. The CDR3, as DNA: TGCAGTGCCAGACAGGACACTGAAGCTTTCTTT.

This clonotype appeared once. The chain carries TRBV6-1 and TRBJ1-2; D remains unclear. CDR1 is MNHNS, CDR2 SASEGT, per germline. The CDR3 is 13 amino acids. V lost 7 bases, J lost 3 bases, and 12 bases lay in between. The CDR3 coding sequence is TGTGCCAGCAATACGGGGTCATACTATGGCTACACCTTC. Translating it yields CASNTGSYYGYTF.